This TCR beta chain is from a study of T cells after posttransplantation cyclophosphamide. V was pared by 4 bases and J by 7 bases, with 8 bases between. This CDR3 spans 12 amino acids. Per the germline V gene, CDR1 is SEHNR and CDR2 is FQNEAQ (reference sequence). The table came from immunoSEQ multiplex PCR; TCRdb's copy has only in-frame clones and leaves some out. The repertoire has thousands of clones, nearly 99% of them found once; the top ten carry approximately 0.25%. J is TRBJ2-4 and V is TRBV7-9, with D hard to call. The source of this sequence is a man aged 45-60 years in good health, CMV-negative, and a related stem cell transplant donor. Sequencing input: naive CD8+ T cells sorted from PBMCs. CDR3 residues: CASSSPVNIQYF. DNA of the CDR3: TGTGCCAGCAGCTCGCCGGTGAACATTCAGTACTTC.